Following are 30 T cell receptor beta chains from one sample sequenced in a study of CD8+CD57+ T cells in acquired aplastic anemia. Profiling of TCR beta VDJ combinations and CDR3 sequences used genomic DNA as template. TCRdb reprocessed the reads with MiXCR, giving one entry per CDR3 protein. In the table there are roughly 500,000 distinct CDR3 sequences, about a third of which are singletons. Only patients with CD8+CD57+ cell expansion on flow cytometry were chosen for sequencing. Sequenced sample: sorted CD4+, CD8+, or CD8+CD57+ T cells (not recorded which) from PBMCs. These receptors were obtained from a human donor with aplastic anemia.

V and J are TRBV7-9 and TRBJ2-1, with D perhaps matching TRBD2 (6 bases). The CDR3 sequence is 13 residues long. V dropped 5 bases and J dropped 7 bases, with 12 bases sitting between them. From germline, CDR1 is SEHNR and CDR2 FQNEAQ (reference sequence). CDR3 nucleotides: TGTGCCAGCAGCCCCGGGAGTGTAAATGAGCAGTTCTTC. This encodes CASSPGSVNEQFF.

CDR3 loop: CATSEPGTTTGVGYTF. In DNA, the CDR3 is TGTGCCACCAGTGAACCCGGGACGACGACGGGGGTTGGCTACACCTTC. The V call is TRBV24-1, the J call TRBJ1-2; tentative D call: TRBD1 (5 bases). Germline V gene lookup returns CDR1 KGHDR and CDR2 SFDVKD. The CDR3 extends over 16 amino acids. Trimming cost V 4 bases and J 7 bases, with 21 bases left between them.

A few counts support this clonotype. The chain combines TRBV27 with TRBJ2-7, with 7 bases identical to TRBD1. The CDR3 runs to 15 residues. V was clipped by 4 bases and J by 4 bases; unmatched bases: 10. The germline V gene encodes CDR1 MNHEY and CDR2 SMNVEV (reference sequence). Here the CDR3 DNA reads TGTGCCAGCAGTTCGCGACAGGGTACGGCGTACGAGCAGTACTTC. Translation: CASSSRQGTAYEQYF.

This chain joins TRBV29-1 and TRBJ2-7; 10 nucleotides match TRBD1. With the DNA end fitting TRBJ2-5 better, the J assignment may be wrong. CDR3 length: 16 amino acids. Germline V gene data show CDR1 as SQVTM and CDR2 as ANQGSEA. Written as DNA, the CDR3 is TGCAGCGTTGAGAATTCCGGGACAGGGGCTCCAGAGACCCAGTACTTC. Translated: CSVENSGTGAPETQYF.

This clonotype has more than one count but fewer than ten. The chain uses TRBV6-2 or TRBV6-3 and TRBJ2-7; D is perhaps TRBD1 (6 bases). This CDR3 region has 12 residues. Germline assignment: CDR1 MNHEY and CDR2 SVGEGT. V lost 8 bases and J lost 5, with 13 bases in between. The CDR3 DNA reads TGTGCCAGCTGCTCTGGGGGCCACGAGCAGTACTTC. This codes for CASCSGGHEQYF.

This chain connects TRBV7-2 to TRBJ2-2, with D unresolved. The CDR3 runs 12 residues. Germline V lookup: CDR1 SGHTA, CDR2 FQGNSA. Trimming left V 2 bases short and J 6 bases short, with 4 bases between. The DNA for the CDR3 is TGTGCCAGCAGCTTATTATCCGGGGAGCTGTTTTTT. This codes for CASSLLSGELFF.

The gene calls are TRBV20-1 and TRBJ2-3, with 9 bases fitting TRBD2. CDR3 length equals 13 residues. V was clipped by 7 bases and J by 6 bases; unmatched bases: 8. The germline V gene has CDR1 DFQATT and CDR2 SNEGSKA (reference sequence). Here the CDR3 DNA reads TGCAGTGATATGAGCGGGGGGCAGGATACGCAGTATTTT. This gives the protein CSDMSGGQDTQYF.

This clonotype turned up a few times. This sequence joins TRBV20-1 and TRBJ1-1; D possibly corresponds to TRBD1 (6 bases). The germline V gene encodes CDR1 DFQATT and CDR2 SNEGSKA (reference sequence). The germline V and J ends were trimmed by 3 bases and 0 bases, with 11 bases remaining between them. The CDR3 is 14 residues long. As DNA, the CDR3 is TGCAGTGCTAGTTCGGAGGGGGTGAACACTGAAGCTTTCTTT. This gives the protein CSASSEGVNTEAFF.

In regard to this clonotype: This may be a read error, as it is one base from a much larger clone. The conserved final phenylalanine or tryptophan is absent from the CDR3, which likely points to a read error. The chain joins TRBV20-1 to TRBJ1-2; D may be TRBD1 (6 bases). CDR1 is DFQATT, CDR2 SNEGSKA, per germline (reference sequence). The CDR3 extends over 13 amino acids. Trimming left V 6 bases short and J 2 bases short, with 13 bases between. CDR3 protein: CSAPDRKNYGYTL. The CDR3 DNA follows: TGCAGTGCACCAGACAGGAAAAACTATGGCTACACCCTC.

There are many counts of this clonotype. The gene calls are TRBV6-5 and TRBJ1-1, with no clear D. This CDR3 is built from 16 residues. Deletions cut 0 bases from V and 0 bases from J, with 11 bases between. Germline V gene lookup returns CDR1 MNHEY and CDR2 SVGAGI. CDR3 nucleotide sequence: TGTGCCAGCAGTTACTCGCCAGGAAGGATGAACACTGAAGCTTTCTTT. It is translated as CASSYSPGRMNTEAFF.

This clonotype was counted at least ten times. This chain joins TRBV19 and TRBJ1-2, with TRBD1 as a possible D gene (6 bases). The V gene lost 4 bases and the J gene lost 0 bases, with 9 bases spanning the gap. This CDR3 comprises 14 residues. In germline, CDR1 is LNHDA, CDR2 SQIVND (reference sequence). The CDR3: CASSTDRSNYGYTF. CDR3 DNA: TGTGCCAGTAGTACCGACAGGTCTAACTATGGCTACACCTTC.

With regard to this clonotype: Given a much more abundant clone one base away, this may be a read error. This chain links TRBV9 with TRBJ1-1; weak D call: TRBD1 (5 bases). The V gene's germline CDR1 is SGDLS and CDR2 YYNGEE. Trimming stripped 6 bases from V and 3 bases from J, with 15 bases between. The CDR3 loop spans 14 amino acids. The CDR3 DNA follows: TGTGCCAGCACCGCCGGGACTTCGGACACTGAAGCTTTCTTT. As protein: CASTAGTSDTEAFF.

The sample holds a few counts of this clonotype. This sequence joins TRBV12-3 or TRBV12-4 and TRBJ2-6, with D tentatively TRBD1 (6 bases). The CDR3 loop spans 16 amino acids. Trimming took off 6 bases at V and 4 bases at J, with 16 bases between the two ends. CDR3 region: CASSPTGTRGANVLTF. Here the CDR3 DNA reads TGTGCCAGCAGCCCTACAGGGACGCGGGGGGCCAACGTCCTGACTTTC.

This clonotype was observed at least ten times. J is TRBJ2-1 and V is TRBV10-2; possible D gene TRBD2, 7 bases. Germline CDR1 reads WSHSY; CDR2 reads SAAADI. The CDR3 runs to 14 residues. V was pared by 1 base and J by 7 bases, with 11 bases between. The CDR3, as DNA: TGCGCCAGCAGTGAGTTGGGGGGGCCAAATGAGCAGTTCTTC. Translating it yields CASSELGGPNEQFF.

This clonotype was detected ten times or more. The rearrangement uses TRBV7-9 and TRBJ1-2; weak D call: TRBD1 (6 bases). CDR3 length: 14 residues. The V and J ends lost 1 base and 8 bases respectively, with 14 bases between them. Looked up from germline, CDR1 is SEHNR and CDR2 is FQNEAQ (reference sequence). The DNA of the CDR3 is TGTGCCAGCAGCTTAGGTTACAGGGAGGACGGCTACACCTTC. Translated: CASSLGYREDGYTF.

This clonotype was counted only a few times. This chain uses TRBV12-3 or TRBV12-4 with TRBJ2-7; TRBD1 might be the D (6 bases). V lost 4 bases and J lost 3, with 19 bases in between. The length of the CDR3 is 16 residues. The CDR3 region is CASSSHESGQNYEQYF. The CDR3 bases are TGTGCCAGCAGTTCCCACGAATCGGGACAAAACTACGAGCAGTACTTC.

This clonotype was seen more than once but under ten times. Its ends do not fully match the called genes, so a read error is possible. The chain has TRBV9 and TRBJ1-2, with D perhaps TRBD1 (6 bases). CDR1 and CDR2 from the germline V gene are SGDLS and YYNGEE. The CDR3 length is 13 residues. The CDR3 reads CASSANQGYGYAF. The CDR3 DNA is TGTGCCAGCAGCGCCAATCAGGGGTATGGCTACGCCTTC.

J is TRBJ2-7 and V is TRBV10-2; D possibly uses TRBD1 or TRBD2 (5 bases each). The CDR3 is 14 residues long. Per germline, CDR1 WSHSY and CDR2 SAAADI. V lost 5 bases and J lost 2, with 13 bases in between. The chain's CDR3 is CASSYEWDAYEQYF. As DNA, the CDR3 is TGCGCCAGCAGTTACGAGTGGGACGCCTACGAGCAGTACTTC.

V and J are TRBV5-1 and TRBJ2-3; D gene ambiguous. Germline V gene sequence: CDR1 SGHRS, CDR2 YFSETQ. The CDR3 loop spans 15 amino acids. The V end was cut by 5 bases, the J end by 0 bases, with 13 bases between. CDR3 coding DNA: TGCGCCAGCAGATCCAACCCAGACAGCACAGATACGCAGTATTTT. It yields the protein CASRSNPDSTDTQYF.

V is TRBV28 and J is TRBJ1-5; D ambiguous. Germline V gives CDR1 MDHEN, CDR2 SYDVKM. There are 15 residues in the CDR3. Trimming stripped 3 bases from V and 2 bases from J, with 11 bases between. CDR3 sequence: CASSFTGHGNQPQHF. The CDR3 DNA sequence: TGTGCCAGCAGTTTCACCGGGCACGGCAATCAGCCCCAGCATTTT.

This clonotype was recorded a few times. V is TRBV7-3 and J is TRBJ2-7; D may match TRBD1 or TRBD2 (5 bases each). Germline V CDR1 and CDR2: SGHTA, FQGTGA. V was clipped by 2 bases and J by 5 bases, with 13 bases between them. This CDR3 has 14 amino acids. The CDR3 here is CASSLGGSSNEQYF. CDR3 bases: TGTGCCAGCAGCTTAGGGGGAAGCAGCAACGAGCAGTACTTC.

The V call is TRBV7-6, the J call TRBJ2-3, with 7 bases aligning to TRBD2. The CDR3 is 14 amino acids. Germline CDR1 and CDR2: SGHVS and FNYEAQ. Trimming took 4 bases from V and 3 from J; bases not matched to a gene: 4. CDR3 sequence (DNA): TGTGCCAGCAGCTCCGGACTAGAAACAGATACGCAGTATTTT. Amino acid sequence: CASSSGLETDTQYF.

Note on this clonotype: With a much larger clone just one base away, this may be a read error. The chain couples TRBV20-1 to TRBJ1-5; the match to TRBD1 covers 8 bases. The CDR3 has 15 amino acids. The germline gives CDR1 DFQATT, CDR2 SNEGSKA (reference sequence). CDR3 bases: TGCAGTGCTGGAGATGCAGGACAGGGTGATCAGCCCCAGCATTTT. Translation: CSAGDAGQGDQPQHF.

V is TRBV7-2 and J is TRBJ2-5; D perhaps matches TRBD2 (7 bases). Germline assignment: CDR1 SGHTA and CDR2 FQGNSA. The V end was cut by 2 bases, the J end by 5 bases, with 18 bases between. The CDR3 has 16 residues. The CDR3 loop is CASSLIHGGAGETQYF. The CDR3 DNA reads TGTGCCAGCAGCTTAATTCATGGGGGGGCCGGGGAGACCCAGTACTTC.

This chain links TRBV7-2 with TRBJ1-5; D not certain. Between the trimmed V and J ends, which lost 4 bases and 0 bases, there was a span of 7 bases. The germline V gene encodes CDR1 SGHTA and CDR2 FQGNSA. This CDR3 is 14 amino acids long. CDR3 sequence: CASSCDGSNQPQHF. Written as DNA, the CDR3 is TGTGCCAGCAGCTGCGACGGTAGCAATCAGCCCCAGCATTTT.

This clonotype was found many times. The chain carries TRBV12-3 or TRBV12-4 and TRBJ2-3, with D uncertain. Trimming cost V 6 bases and J 6 bases, with 10 bases left between them. The CDR3 consists of 12 residues. The CDR3 nucleotides read TGTGCCAGCAGCCTGAAGACCGATACGCAGTATTTT. It codes for CASSLKTDTQYF.

This chain joins TRBV27 and TRBJ2-2, with D perhaps matching TRBD1 (6 bases). Trimming removed 6 bases from V and 6 bases from J, with 14 bases in between. The CDR3 loop spans 14 amino acids. Looked up from germline, CDR1 is MNHEY and CDR2 is SMNVEV (reference sequence). CDR3 DNA: TGTGCCAGCAGAACGACACAGGGTTCCGGGGAGCTGTTTTTT. Encoded protein: CASRTTQGSGELFF.

The sample holds many counts of this clonotype. The limits of the CDR3 on the DNA are not certain, so only TCRdb's listed CDR3 is given. V gene TRBV19 combines with J gene TRBJ1-2; the D call in the table, TRBD1, was not verified against the DNA. The germline CDR1 and CDR2 sequences are LNHDA and SQIVND (reference sequence). The CDR3 has 15 amino acids, counting both end residues. The CDR3 protein is CASSTSGGTNYGYTF.

This clonotype has a handful of counts. The gene calls are TRBV10-3 and TRBJ2-3; D possibly corresponds to TRBD2 (7 bases). Germline V gene data show CDR1 as ENHRY and CDR2 as SYGVKD. Trimming took off 3 bases at V and 7 bases at J, with 14 bases between the two ends. The CDR3 is 14 residues long. CDR3 sequence: CAISEIGGTNTQYF. Here the CDR3 DNA reads TGTGCCATCAGTGAAATCGGGGGGACAAATACGCAGTATTTT.

Points on this clonotype: Germline and junction disagree at one end, which may indicate a read error. The chain recombines TRBV25-1 with TRBJ1-2, with D tentatively TRBD1 (5 bases). Germline CDR1 MGHDK, CDR2 SYGVNS. The CDR3 has 13 residues. In DNA, the CDR3 is TGTGCCAGCAGTACGGAACGGGGGTATGGCTACACTTTC. The encoded protein is CASSTERGYGYTF.